This entry is about one T cell receptor (beta chain). Its specificity is unknown. The second PCR ran about 7 to 12 cycles with a sample-barcoded 5' primer and J-beta primers. Every molecule of cDNA carried a tag from a template-switch adaptor with 12 random nucleotides. MiXCR, applied by TCRdb to the 5' RACE reads, yields one record per CDR3 protein. Here the sample spans about 580,000 distinct CDR3 sequences, around half being singletons. CDR3 size: 12 residues. V lost 10 bases, J lost 7 bases, and 7 bases stayed unmatched. Germline V lookup: CDR1 ENHRY, CDR2 SYGVKD. The sample originates from a study of blood T cells in healthy people across ages. Study results and limitations: There was no known CMV status for donors, so expanded clonotype changes were possibly confounded.

J is TRBJ2-7 and V is TRBV10-3, with 10 bases fitting TRBD1. The sequence derives from a man older than 75 in good health. Material for sequencing was blood. This chain's CDR3 is CATGTGVEEQYF. The CDR3, as DNA: TGTGCCACCGGGACAGGGGTGGAAGAGCAGTACTTC.